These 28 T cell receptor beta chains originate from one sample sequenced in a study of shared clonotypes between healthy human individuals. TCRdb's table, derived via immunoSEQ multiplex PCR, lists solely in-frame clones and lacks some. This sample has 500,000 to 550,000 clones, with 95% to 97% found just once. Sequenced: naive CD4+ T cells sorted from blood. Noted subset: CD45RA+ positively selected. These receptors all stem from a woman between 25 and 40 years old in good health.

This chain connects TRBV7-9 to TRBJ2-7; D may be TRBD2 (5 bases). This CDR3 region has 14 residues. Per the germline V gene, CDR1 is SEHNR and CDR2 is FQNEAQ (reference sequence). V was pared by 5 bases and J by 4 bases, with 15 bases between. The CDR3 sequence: CASSGGFGKYEQYF. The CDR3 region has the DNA TGTGCCAGCAGCGGAGGATTTGGGAAATACGAGCAGTACTTC.

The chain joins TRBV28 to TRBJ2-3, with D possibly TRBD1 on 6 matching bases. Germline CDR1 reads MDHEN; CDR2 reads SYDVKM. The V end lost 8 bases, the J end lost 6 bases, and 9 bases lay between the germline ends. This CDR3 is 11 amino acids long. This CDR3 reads CASLRGDTQYF. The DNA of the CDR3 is TGTGCCAGCTTGAGGGGGGATACGCAGTATTTT.

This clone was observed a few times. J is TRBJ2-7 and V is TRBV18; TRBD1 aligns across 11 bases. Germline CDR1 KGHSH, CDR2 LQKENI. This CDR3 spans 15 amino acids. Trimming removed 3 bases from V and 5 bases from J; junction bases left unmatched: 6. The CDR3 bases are TGTGCCAGCTCACCCGGCGGGACAGGGGGTAACGAGCAGTACTTC. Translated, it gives CASSPGGTGGNEQYF.

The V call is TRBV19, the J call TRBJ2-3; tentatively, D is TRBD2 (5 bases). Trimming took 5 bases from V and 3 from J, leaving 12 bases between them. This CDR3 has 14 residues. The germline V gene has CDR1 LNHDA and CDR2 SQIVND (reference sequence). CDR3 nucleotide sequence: TGTGCCAGTAGTGAGGGTCTCTGGACAGATACGCAGTATTTT. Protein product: CASSEGLWTDTQYF.

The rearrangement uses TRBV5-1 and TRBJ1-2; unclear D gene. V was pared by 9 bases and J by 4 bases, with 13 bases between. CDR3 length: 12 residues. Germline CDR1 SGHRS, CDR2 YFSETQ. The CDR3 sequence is CAIKTGFYGYTF. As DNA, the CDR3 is TGCGCCATCAAGACGGGGTTCTATGGCTACACCTTC.

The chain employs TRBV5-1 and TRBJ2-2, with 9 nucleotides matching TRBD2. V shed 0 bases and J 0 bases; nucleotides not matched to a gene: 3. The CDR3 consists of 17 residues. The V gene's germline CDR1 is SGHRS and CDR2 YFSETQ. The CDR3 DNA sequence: TGCGCCAGCAGCTTGGTGGCTAGCGGGGCGAACACCGGGGAGCTGTTTTTT. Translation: CASSLVASGANTGELFF. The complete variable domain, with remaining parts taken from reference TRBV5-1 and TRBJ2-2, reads KAGVTQTPRYLIKTRGQQVTLSCSPISGHRSVSWYQQTPGQGLQFLFEYFSETQRNKGNFPGRFSGRQFSNSRSEMNVSTLELGDSALYLCASSLVASGANTGELFFGEGSRLTVL.

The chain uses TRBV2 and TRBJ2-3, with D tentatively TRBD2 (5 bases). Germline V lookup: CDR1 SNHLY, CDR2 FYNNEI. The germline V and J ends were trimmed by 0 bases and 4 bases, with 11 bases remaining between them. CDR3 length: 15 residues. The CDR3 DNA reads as TGTGCCAGCAGTGAAGCGCCGGGGATCCCAGATACGCAGTATTTT. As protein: CASSEAPGIPDTQYF.

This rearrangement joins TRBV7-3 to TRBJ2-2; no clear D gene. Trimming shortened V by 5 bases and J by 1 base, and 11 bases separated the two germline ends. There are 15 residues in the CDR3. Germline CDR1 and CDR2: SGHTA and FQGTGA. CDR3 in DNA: TGTGCCAGCAGCACTAAGAGGCTGAACACCGGGGAGCTGTTTTTT. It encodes CASSTKRLNTGELFF. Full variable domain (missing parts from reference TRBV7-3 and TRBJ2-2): GAGVSQTPSNKVTEKGKYVELRCDPISGHTALYWYRQSLGQGPEFLIYFQGTGAADDSGLPNDRFFAVRPEGSVSTLKIQRTERGDSAVYLCASSTKRLNTGELFFGEGSRLTVL.

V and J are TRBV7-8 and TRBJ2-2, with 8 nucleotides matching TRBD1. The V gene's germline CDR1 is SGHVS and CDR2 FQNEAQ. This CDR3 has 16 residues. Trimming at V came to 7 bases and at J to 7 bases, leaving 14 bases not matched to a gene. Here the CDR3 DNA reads TGTGCCAGCACCAATGGGTGGGACAGGTTGAACGGGGAGCTGTTTTTT. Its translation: CASTNGWDRLNGELFF.

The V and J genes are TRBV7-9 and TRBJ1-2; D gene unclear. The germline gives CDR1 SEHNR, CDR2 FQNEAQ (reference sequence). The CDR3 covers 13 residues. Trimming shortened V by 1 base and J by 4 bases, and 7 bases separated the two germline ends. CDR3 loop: CASSLGHLYGYTF. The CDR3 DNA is TGTGCCAGCAGCTTAGGCCACCTCTATGGCTACACCTTC.

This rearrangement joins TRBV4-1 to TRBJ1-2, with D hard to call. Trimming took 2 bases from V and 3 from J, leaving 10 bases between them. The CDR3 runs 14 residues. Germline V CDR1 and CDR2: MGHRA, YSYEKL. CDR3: CASSQTSGDYGYTF. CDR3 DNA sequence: TGCGCCAGCAGCCAAACGTCCGGGGACTATGGCTACACCTTC.

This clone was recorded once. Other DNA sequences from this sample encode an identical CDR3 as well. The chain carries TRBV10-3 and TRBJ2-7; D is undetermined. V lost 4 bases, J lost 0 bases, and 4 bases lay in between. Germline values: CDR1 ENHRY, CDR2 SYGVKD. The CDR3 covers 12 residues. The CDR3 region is CAISGTSYEQYF. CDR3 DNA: TGTGCCATCAGTGGGACCTCCTACGAGCAGTACTTC.

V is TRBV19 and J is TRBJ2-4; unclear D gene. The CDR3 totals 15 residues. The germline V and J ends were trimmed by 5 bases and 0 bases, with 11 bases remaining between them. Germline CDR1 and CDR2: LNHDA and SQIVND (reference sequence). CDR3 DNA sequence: TGTGCCAGTAGTTCAGGTGGCCTAGCCAAAAACATTCAGTACTTC. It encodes CASSSGGLAKNIQYF.

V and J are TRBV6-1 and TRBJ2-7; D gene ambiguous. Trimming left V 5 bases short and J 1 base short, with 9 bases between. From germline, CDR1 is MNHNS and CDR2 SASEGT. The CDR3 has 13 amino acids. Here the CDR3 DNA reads TGTGCCAGCAGTCGGACGGTATCCTACGAGCAGTACTTC. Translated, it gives CASSRTVSYEQYF.

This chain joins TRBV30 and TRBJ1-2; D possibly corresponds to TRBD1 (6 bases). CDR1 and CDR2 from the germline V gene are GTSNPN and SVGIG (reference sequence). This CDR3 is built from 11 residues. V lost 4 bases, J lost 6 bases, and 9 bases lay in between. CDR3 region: CAWIGGDGYTF. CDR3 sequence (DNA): TGTGCCTGGATAGGGGGAGATGGCTACACCTTC.

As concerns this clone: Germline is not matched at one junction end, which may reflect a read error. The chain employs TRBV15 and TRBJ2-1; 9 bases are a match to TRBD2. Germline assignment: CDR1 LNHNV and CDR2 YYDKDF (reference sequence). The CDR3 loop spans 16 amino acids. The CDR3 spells CATSGDRAAGGVRQFF. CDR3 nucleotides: TGTGCCACCAGCGGAGACAGGGCGGCGGGAGGGGTTCGGCAGTTCTTC.

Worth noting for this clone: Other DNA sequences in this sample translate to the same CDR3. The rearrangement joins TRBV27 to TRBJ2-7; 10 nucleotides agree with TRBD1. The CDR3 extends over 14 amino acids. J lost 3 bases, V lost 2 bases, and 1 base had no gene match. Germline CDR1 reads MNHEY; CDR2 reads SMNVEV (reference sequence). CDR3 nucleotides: TGTGCCAGCAGTTTAGGGGACAGGGGCTACGAGCAGTACTTC. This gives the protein CASSLGDRGYEQYF.

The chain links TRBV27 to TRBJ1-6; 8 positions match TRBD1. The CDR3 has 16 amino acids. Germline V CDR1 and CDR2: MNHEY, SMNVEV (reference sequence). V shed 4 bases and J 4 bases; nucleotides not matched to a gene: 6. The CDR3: CASSSPTGDYNSPLHF. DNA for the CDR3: TGTGCCAGCAGTTCCCCGACAGGGGATTATAATTCACCCCTCCACTTT.

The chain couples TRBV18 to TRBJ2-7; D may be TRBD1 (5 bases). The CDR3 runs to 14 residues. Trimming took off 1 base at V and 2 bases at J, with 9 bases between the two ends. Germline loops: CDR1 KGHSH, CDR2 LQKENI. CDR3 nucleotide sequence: TGTGCCAGCTCACCACGGGCAGGGACCTACGAGCAGTACTTC. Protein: CASSPRAGTYEQYF.

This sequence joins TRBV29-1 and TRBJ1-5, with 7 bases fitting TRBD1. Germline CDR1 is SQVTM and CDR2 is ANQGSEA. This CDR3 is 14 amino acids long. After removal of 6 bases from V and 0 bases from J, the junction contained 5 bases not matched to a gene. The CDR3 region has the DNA TGCAGCGTGGCAGGGGGGAATAGCAATCAGCCCCAGCATTTT. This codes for CSVAGGNSNQPQHF.

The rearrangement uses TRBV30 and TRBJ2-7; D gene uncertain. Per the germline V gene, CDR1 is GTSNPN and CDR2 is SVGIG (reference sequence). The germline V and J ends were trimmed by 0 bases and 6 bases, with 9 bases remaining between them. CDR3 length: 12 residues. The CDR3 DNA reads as TGTGCCTGGAGTGTACAACCCTCCGAGCAGTACTTC. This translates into CAWSVQPSEQYF.

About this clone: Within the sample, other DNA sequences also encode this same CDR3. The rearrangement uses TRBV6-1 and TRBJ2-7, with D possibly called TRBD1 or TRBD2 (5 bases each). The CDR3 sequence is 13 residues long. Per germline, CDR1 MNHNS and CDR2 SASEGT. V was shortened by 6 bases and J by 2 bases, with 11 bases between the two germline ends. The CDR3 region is CASSGTGTYEQYF. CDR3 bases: TGTGCCAGCAGCGGGACCGGGACCTACGAGCAGTACTTC.

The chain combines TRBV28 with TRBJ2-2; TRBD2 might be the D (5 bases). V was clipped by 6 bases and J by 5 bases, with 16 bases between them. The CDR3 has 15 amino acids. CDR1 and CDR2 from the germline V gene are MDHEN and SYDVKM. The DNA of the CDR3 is TGTGCCAGCAGGCCCGCGGGTGAGAAAACCGGGGAGCTGTTTTTT. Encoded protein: CASRPAGEKTGELFF.

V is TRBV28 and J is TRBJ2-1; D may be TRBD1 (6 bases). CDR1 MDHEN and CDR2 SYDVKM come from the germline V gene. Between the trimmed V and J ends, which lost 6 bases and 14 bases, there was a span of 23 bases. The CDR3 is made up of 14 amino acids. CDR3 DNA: TGTGCCAGCAGCCTAGACCAGGGGCACGATGTAGAGTTCTTC. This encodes CASSLDQGHDVEFF.

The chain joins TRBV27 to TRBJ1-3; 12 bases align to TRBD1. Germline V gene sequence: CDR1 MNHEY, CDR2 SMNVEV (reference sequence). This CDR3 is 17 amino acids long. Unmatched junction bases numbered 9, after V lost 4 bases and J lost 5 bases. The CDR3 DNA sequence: TGTGCCAGCAGTTCCTACACAGGGACAGGGGGCCGAAACACCATATATTTT. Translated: CASSSYTGTGGRNTIYF.

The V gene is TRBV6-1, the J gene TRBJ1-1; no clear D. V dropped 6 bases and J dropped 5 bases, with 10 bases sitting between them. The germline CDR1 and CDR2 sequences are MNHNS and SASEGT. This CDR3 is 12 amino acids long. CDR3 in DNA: TGTGCCAGCAGGTGGGTGGAAACTGAAGCTTTCTTT. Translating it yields CASRWVETEAFF.

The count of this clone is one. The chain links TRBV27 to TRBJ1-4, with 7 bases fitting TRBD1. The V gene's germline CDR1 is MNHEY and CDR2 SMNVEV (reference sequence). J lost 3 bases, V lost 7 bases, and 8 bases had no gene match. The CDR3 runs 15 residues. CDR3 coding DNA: TGTGCCAGCAACCAGAGGGGGCAAGCTAATGAAAAACTGTTTTTT. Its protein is CASNQRGQANEKLFF.

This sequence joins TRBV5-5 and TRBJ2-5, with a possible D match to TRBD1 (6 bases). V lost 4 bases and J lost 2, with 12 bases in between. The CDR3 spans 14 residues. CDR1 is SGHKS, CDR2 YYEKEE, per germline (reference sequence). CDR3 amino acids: CASSPRQVQETQYF. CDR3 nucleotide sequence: TGTGCCAGCAGCCCCAGACAGGTTCAAGAGACCCAGTACTTC.